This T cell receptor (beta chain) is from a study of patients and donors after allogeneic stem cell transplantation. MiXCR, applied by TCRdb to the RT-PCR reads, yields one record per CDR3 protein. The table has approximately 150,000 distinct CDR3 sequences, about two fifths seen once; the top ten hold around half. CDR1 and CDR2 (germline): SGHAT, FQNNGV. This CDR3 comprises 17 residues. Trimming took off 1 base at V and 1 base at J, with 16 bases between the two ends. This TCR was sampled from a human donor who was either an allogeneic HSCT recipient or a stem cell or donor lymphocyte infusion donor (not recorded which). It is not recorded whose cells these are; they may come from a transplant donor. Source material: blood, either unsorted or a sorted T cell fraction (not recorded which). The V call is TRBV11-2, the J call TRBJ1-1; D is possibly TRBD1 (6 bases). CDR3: CASSLAGIRDTNTEAFF. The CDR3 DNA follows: TGTGCCAGCAGCTTAGCCGGAATACGGGACACGAACACTGAAGCTTTCTTT.